The clone carrying this T cell receptor beta chain was observed a few times. As yet, its antigen is unknown. This record comes from a study of T-cell reconstitution after alpha-beta-depleted transplantation in children. CDR3 size: 13 residues. The germline V and J ends were trimmed by 4 bases and 2 bases, with 3 bases remaining between them. The germline CDR1 and CDR2 sequences are ENHRY and SYGVKD. Construction of the TCRbeta library involved unique molecular identifiers. TCRdb ran MiXCR on the PCR reads and lists one entry per CDR3 protein. The sample has around 230,000 distinct CDR3 sequences, approximately 15% seen once. Study-level findings and limits: Most T-cell counts and diversity one year after the transplant came from T cells that were newly produced.

This clonotype originated in a male patient aged 2-10 years who had a stem cell transplant for acute lymphoblastic leukemia, so the T cells may come from the graft donor. V gene TRBV10-3 combines with J gene TRBJ2-6; no definite D call. The sample here was PBMCs, mostly from graft donor cells, taken 360 days after TCRalphabeta/CD19-depleted stem cell transplant. This CDR3 is CAISVAGANVLTF. In nucleotides, the CDR3 is TGTGCCATCAGTGTCGCTGGGGCCAACGTCCTGACTTTC.